Listed below are T cell receptor beta chains from one sample, sequenced in a study of T cells in tumors after PD-1 blockade. The data were produced by immunoSEQ multiplex PCR, yet TCRdb's version contains in-frame clones alone and is incomplete. The sample includes about 14,000 clones, roughly 80% of them seen just once. The sample in question was PBMCs, obtained after anti-PD-1 treatment. Every receptor here comes from a human donor with basal cell carcinoma. The CDR3 runs from the conserved cysteine through the conserved F or W. D genes are given only for firm matches. Where a row states a size, it is once, few, many or the class of an expanded clone; other rows omit it.

>TRBJ1-5|.|TRBV2|TRBD1
CASSRDRGSNQPQHF
TGTGCCAGCAGCCGGGACAGGGGGAGCAATCAGCCCCAGCATTTT
>TRBJ2-4|.|TRBV12-2|.
CASRPGTGGTLAKNIQYF
TGTGCAAGTCGCCCCGGGACAGGGGGAACTTTAGCCAAAAACATTCAGTACTTC
>TRBJ2-7|.|TRBV28|.
CASSLPMGAEASYEQYF
TGTGCCAGCAGTCTCCCCATGGGGGCGGAGGCGTCCTACGAGCAGTACTTC
>TRBJ1-2|once|TRBV2|TRBD1
CASSYLQGAQGGYTF
TGTGCCAGCAGTTACCTACAGGGGGCGCAGGGTGGCTACACCTTC
>TRBJ2-1|.|TRBV7-3|TRBD2
CASSRDYPSSYNEQFF
TGTGCCAGCAGCAGGGACTACCCAAGCTCCTACAATGAGCAGTTCTTC
>TRBJ2-7|.|TRBV14|TRBD2
CASSQGTRPPYEQYF
TGTGCCAGCAGCCAAGGGACTAGACCCCCCTACGAGCAGTACTTC
>TRBJ1-6|few|TRBV5-4|TRBD1
CASSAPGQINSPLHF
TGTGCCAGCAGCGCCCCGGGACAGATAAATTCACCCCTCCACTTT
>TRBJ1-1|.|TRBV11-3|TRBD1
CASSPRDRLNTEAFF
TGTGCCAGCAGCCCTCGGGACAGGCTGAACACTGAAGCTTTCTTT
>TRBJ2-5|few|TRBV5-4|.
CASSDAQGRRETQYF
TGTGCCAGCAGCGACGCACAGGGGAGGAGGGAGACCCAGTACTTC
>TRBJ1-3|.|TRBV28|.
CASSPRLSGNTIYF
TGTGCCAGCAGCCCCCGGCTCTCTGGAAACACCATATATTTT
>TRBJ2-3|.|TRBV28|.
CASSKTPGGTDTQYF
TGTGCCAGCAGCAAGACCCCTGGAGGCACAGATACGCAGTATTTT
>TRBJ2-6|.|TRBV28|.
CASSNAGTSVINVLTF
TGTGCCAGCAGCAATGCCGGGACGTCAGTGATCAACGTCCTGACTTTC
>TRBJ1-1|.|TRBV25-1|TRBD1
CASRDRAVDEAFF
TGTGCCAGCCGGGACAGGGCGGTTGATGAAGCTTTCTTT
>TRBJ2-2|few|TRBV7-9|.
CASSSSGGYTGELFF
TGTGCCAGCAGCTCCTCGGGGGGCTACACCGGGGAGCTGTTTTTT
>TRBJ2-3|.|TRBV28|TRBD2
CASSLLGTMRGTDTQYF
TGTGCCAGCAGCCTACTAGGGACTATGAGGGGCACAGATACGCAGTATTTT
>TRBJ2-2|.|TRBV28|TRBD1
CATRTGTAGELFF
TGTGCCACCCGGACAGGGACCGCCGGGGAGCTGTTTTTT
>TRBJ1-1|.|TRBV2|.
CASRGPMNTEAFF
TGTGCCAGCAGGGGACCGATGAACACTGAAGCTTTCTTT
>TRBJ2-7|.|TRBV24-1|TRBD1
CATSDSDRVYEQYF
TGTGCCACCAGTGATTCGGACAGGGTTTACGAGCAGTACTTC
>TRBJ1-1|.|TRBV25-1|TRBD1
CASRERTGNTEAFF
TGTGCCAGCAGAGAAAGGACAGGGAACACTGAAGCTTTCTTT
>TRBJ2-1|.|TRBV5-6|.
CASSLVGHNEQFF
TGTGCCAGCAGCTTGGTGGGCCACAATGAGCAGTTCTTC
>TRBJ2-7|.|TRBV5-1|.
CASSSNTGYEQYF
TGCGCCAGCAGCTCGAATACTGGTTACGAGCAGTACTTC
>TRBJ2-5|.|TRBV28|.
CASTPGRTYQETQYF
TGTGCCAGTACTCCGGGACGGACGTACCAAGAGACCCAGTACTTC
>TRBJ1-6|once|TRBV19|.
CASSIEFTQAGSPLHF
TGTGCCAGTAGTATAGAGTTTACTCAGGCTGGATCACCCCTCCACTTT
>TRBJ1-2|.|TRBV19|TRBD1
CASSRELQGNYGYTF
TGTGCCAGTAGTAGGGAACTACAGGGGAACTATGGCTACACCTTC
>TRBJ2-7|.|TRBV5-1|.
CASSLGTGRYEQYF
TGCGCCAGCAGCTTGGGCACTGGCCGCTACGAGCAGTACTTC
>TRBJ2-5|.|TRBV27|.
CASSSSYQETQYF
TGTGCCAGCAGTTCCTCGTACCAAGAGACCCAGTACTTC
>TRBJ1-5|.|TRBV28|.
CASSSGHPPTQHF
TGTGCCAGCAGTTCGGGACATCCCCCGACCCAGCATTTT
>TRBJ2-3|.|TRBV5-1|.
CASSPAWTDGTDTQYF
TGCGCCAGCAGCCCCGCTTGGACAGACGGCACAGATACGCAGTATTTT
>TRBJ2-7|few|TRBV7-9|.
CASTMGGSNYEQYF
TGTGCCAGCACCATGGGCGGATCAAACTACGAGCAGTACTTC
>TRBJ2-7|medium-sized|TRBV14|.
CASRTTGFYEQYF
TGTGCCAGCAGAACGACAGGCTTCTACGAGCAGTACTTC
>TRBJ1-2|.|TRBV4-1|.
CASSQDWGEATF
TGCGCCAGCAGCCAAGATTGGGGTGAGGCCACCTTC
>TRBJ1-1|.|TRBV4-1|.
CASSRGALTDILNTEAFF
TGCGCCAGCAGCAGAGGGGCACTTACAGACATCTTGAACACTGAAGCTTTCTTT
>TRBJ2-1|.|TRBV11-2|TRBD2
CASSRGFKTSGRPSNEQFF
TGTGCCAGCAGCCGAGGGTTTAAGACTAGCGGGAGACCCTCCAATGAGCAGTTCTTC
>TRBJ1-5|.|TRBV7-9|TRBD1
CASSGGDSGRSAQHF
TGTGCCAGCAGCGGAGGGGACAGCGGGCGTAGTGCCCAGCATTTT
>TRBJ1-5|.|TRBV19|.
CASRKGQSGSNQPQHF
TGTGCCAGTAGGAAAGGACAAAGCGGGAGCAATCAGCCCCAGCATTTT
>TRBJ1-2|.|TRBV5-6|.
CASSFSFGGYTF
TGTGCCAGCAGCTTTTCGTTCGGTGGCTACACCTTC
>TRBJ2-7|.|TRBV2|.
CASSPYLIEQYF
TGTGCCAGCAGCCCATACTTGATCGAGCAGTACTTC
>TRBJ1-1|.|TRBV27|.
CASSLSRGNTEAFF
TGTGCCAGCAGTTTATCGAGGGGGAACACTGAAGCTTTCTTT
>TRBJ1-2|few|TRBV3-1/TRBV3-2|.
CASSLGYGYTF
TGTGCCAGCAGCCTAGGGTATGGCTACACCTTC
>TRBJ1-2|.|TRBV14|.
CASSQKGGGYTF
TGTGCCAGCAGCCAGAAGGGAGGTGGCTACACCTTC
>TRBJ2-1|.|TRBV24-1|.
CATSDLQPGSSYNEQFF
TGTGCCACCAGTGATTTGCAACCAGGCAGCTCCTACAATGAGCAGTTCTTC
>TRBJ1-6|.|TRBV27|TRBD1
CASSSAGGSPLHF
TGTGCCAGCAGTTCAGCAGGGGGGTCACCCCTCCACTTT
>TRBJ2-6|.|TRBV27|TRBD1
CASSSGPGQTTVSGANVLTF
TGTGCCAGCAGTTCTGGTCCGGGACAGACAACAGTCTCTGGGGCCAACGTCCTGACTTTC
>TRBJ2-3|medium-sized|TRBV6-2/TRBV6-3|TRBD2
CASSYFSRLAASTDTQYF
TGTGCCAGCAGTTACTTTTCTCGACTAGCGGCTAGCACAGATACGCAGTATTTT
>TRBJ2-1|.|TRBV29-1|.
CSVAVGIGWYNEQFF
TGCAGCGTTGCCGTCGGGATCGGCTGGTACAATGAGCAGTTCTTC